This record covers a single T cell receptor (beta chain). Its recognized antigen is unknown. No per-base quality is available; no much larger clone lies one base away. Collaborating institutions collected whole blood in K2EDTA tubes following their own protocols. For TCRbeta analysis, collaborator samples were shipped as frozen whole blood, as isolated PBMCs, or as DNA extracted from either sample type. This entry belongs to a study of blood T cell repertoires in COVID-19 (dated by TCRdb to about 2020). For the wider study: Samples from collaborators originated in the United States, Italy and Spain and spanned both the acute and convalescent phases of COVID-19. The samples were drawn from the first 160 participants of the ongoing ImmuneRACE study and from 1,254 subjects provided by 6 global collaborators. The prospective study material was composed of cDNA or gDNA derived from T cells, B-cell-depleted T cells, or PBMCs. Where available, HLA class I and class II types were taken from metadata supplied by the sample provider and were not determined by assay-based typing. Sample metadata almost always included a de-identified subject ID, COVID-19 status, age in years and sex. The dataset comprised deeply sampled blood TCRbeta repertoires from subjects exposed to, actively infected with, or recovered from COVID-19. The repertoires were released in a freely available public database intended as a resource for research on the immune response to SARS-CoV-2. Results and caveats for the whole study, not just this receptor: How much clinical and demographic metadata was included differed by source and by participant, and the metadata was provided uncurated.

TCRbeta CDR3 regions were amplified from genomic DNA by means of the immunoSEQ Assay, a bias-controlled multiplex PCR. In the paper's pipeline: The number of nucleated cells in each sample was estimated by amplification of reference gene primers within the assay. To quantify the absolute abundance of each unique TCRbeta CDR3 rearrangement, sequence reads were collapsed and filtered. For each sample, productive Simpson clonality was calculated as the square root of Simpson's diversity index over productive rearrangements. Held by TCRdb, this immuneACCESS table contains in-frame sequences only and omits some clones. Under half of the omission traces to an unresolved V gene where checked; the cause of the rest is unknown. V, J and clone size are those of that table, while D and trimming were read from the DNA. Counted in this sample were about 410,000 clones; 75% to 90% of them appeared once. Together, the top ten hold roughly 1.4% of the sample.

Counted from cysteine to phenylalanine, this CDR3 has 14 amino acids. Only the CDR3 DNA is retained, 42 bases long and in frame from the first base. V lost 1 base and J lost 5 bases; the stretch between them is 12 bases long. The germline V gene (reference sequence) gives CDR1 as LNHDA and CDR2 as SQIVND. The sample consisted of peripheral blood. The clonotype comes from a woman aged 25 to 39 with active or convalescent COVID-19. This chain is built from TRBV19 and TRBJ2-7; possibly the D gene is TRBD2, per 5 matching bases. The CDR3 reads as follows: CASSIVEGLNEQYF. The DNA is as follows: TGTGCCAGTAGTATAGTCGAGGGTCTAAACGAGCAGTACTTC.